The 9 T cell receptor beta chains below come from one sample, sequenced in a study of cytomegalovirus exposure and HLA in healthy donors. PCR amplification relied on 60 Vbeta primers (plus 13 Jbeta primers). Clones were sequenced by immunoSEQ multiplex PCR, and TCRdb holds only the in-frame ones, with some missing. The table records about 130,000 clones, around 9% of them present only once. Sequencing was done on a sample of PBMCs. All receptors come from a woman in her thirties or forties in good health and CMV-seropositive.

Remarks on this clone: The junction departs from germline at one end; a sequencing error may be responsible. The chain combines TRBV6-1 with TRBJ2-5; 9 bases agree with TRBD1. The CDR3 is made up of 14 amino acids. Germline CDR1 is MNHNS and CDR2 is SASEGT. The CDR3 is CASTTGGAEENQYF. CDR3 DNA sequence: TGTGCCAGTACTACAGGGGGCGCCGAGGAGAACCAGTACTTC.

This clone has more than one count but fewer than ten. CDR3 DNA sequence: TGTGCCAGTAGTCTACTTGCGGGGGGCTTATACAATGAGCAGTTCTTC. Its translation: CASSLLAGGLYNEQFF. This chain joins TRBV19 and TRBJ2-1; 8 bases fit TRBD2. Germline CDR1 LNHDA, CDR2 SQIVND (reference sequence). This CDR3 contains 16 residues. V lost 5 bases and J lost 4; bases outside the gene matches: 10.

This clone was counted only a few times. This chain connects TRBV2 to TRBJ2-5, with 9 bases fitting TRBD1. The junction had 12 bases not matched to a gene; V was cut back by 6 bases and J by 1 base. The CDR3 consists of 17 residues. CDR1 SNHLY and CDR2 FYNNEI come from the germline V gene. The CDR3, as DNA: TGTGCCAGCAGAGGTCGTCGGGACAGGGCTCTCCAAGAGACCCAGTACTTC. As protein: CASRGRRDRALQETQYF.

This clone was detected a few times. V is TRBV7-8 and J is TRBJ1-5; D uncertain. Trimming pared 1 base from V and 0 bases from J, leaving 7 bases between. This CDR3 region has 15 residues. Per germline, CDR1 SGHVS and CDR2 FQNEAQ. CDR3 in amino acids: CASSLDSNSNQPQHF. CDR3 DNA: TGTGCCAGCAGCTTAGACAGTAATAGCAATCAGCCCCAGCATTTT.

This clone came up a few times. The rearrangement uses TRBV2 and TRBJ1-6; no clear D gene. The V gene lost 3 bases and the J gene lost 10 bases, with 10 bases spanning the gap. The CDR3 consists of 13 residues. Germline CDR1 is SNHLY and CDR2 is FYNNEI. CDR3 region: CASSDGRNSPLHF. CDR3 nucleotides: TGTGCCAGCAGTGACGGCAGGAACTCACCCCTCCACTTT.

V and J are TRBV19 and TRBJ1-5, with 7 positions matching TRBD1. The CDR3 consists of 18 residues. Trimming took 1 base from V and 5 from J; bases not matched to a gene: 14. The germline gives CDR1 LNHDA, CDR2 SQIVND (reference sequence). The CDR3 spells CASSIVRGVGGGDQPQHF. As DNA, the CDR3 is TGTGCCAGTAGTATAGTTAGGGGAGTAGGAGGGGGCGATCAGCCCCAGCATTTT. The entire variable domain, with the rest obtained from reference TRBV19 and TRBJ1-5, is as follows: DGGITQSPKYLFRKEGQNVTLSCEQNLNHDAMYWYRQDPGQGLRLIYYSQIVNDFQKGDIAEGYSVSREKKESFPLTVTSAQKNPTAFYLCASSIVRGVGGGDQPQHFGDGTRLSIL.

The sample holds many counts of this clone. The V call is TRBV4-1, the J call TRBJ2-7, with 8 nucleotides matching TRBD2. Germline V gene data show CDR1 as MGHRA and CDR2 as YSYEKL. This CDR3 is built from 15 residues. V was pared by 0 bases and J by 2 bases, with 3 bases of the junction left unmatched. CDR3 loop: CASSQELAEAYEQYF. In DNA, the CDR3 is TGCGCCAGCAGCCAAGAACTAGCGGAGGCCTACGAGCAGTACTTC.

In its sample, this clone was seen a few times. The chain has TRBV14 and TRBJ2-5, with 9 bases identical to TRBD2. Looked up from germline, CDR1 is SGHDN and CDR2 is FVKESK. This CDR3 comprises 17 residues. V was pared by 1 base and J by 2 bases, with 8 bases of the junction left unmatched. CDR3 nucleotides: TGTGCCAGCAGCCAAGTGTTGCGGGGGGGGCGGCAAGAGACCCAGTACTTC. Translation gives CASSQVLRGGRQETQYF.

This clone has more than one count but fewer than ten. The rearrangement uses TRBV5-4 and TRBJ1-6; a weak D match, TRBD1 (5 bases). The CDR3 is 15 amino acids. CDR1 and CDR2 from the germline V gene are SGHNT and YYREEE (reference sequence). V was pared by 3 bases and J by 7 bases, with 14 bases between. The CDR3 here is CASSSRSGANSPLHF. In nucleotides, the CDR3 is TGTGCCAGCAGCTCTCGATCTGGGGCAAATTCACCCCTCCACTTT.